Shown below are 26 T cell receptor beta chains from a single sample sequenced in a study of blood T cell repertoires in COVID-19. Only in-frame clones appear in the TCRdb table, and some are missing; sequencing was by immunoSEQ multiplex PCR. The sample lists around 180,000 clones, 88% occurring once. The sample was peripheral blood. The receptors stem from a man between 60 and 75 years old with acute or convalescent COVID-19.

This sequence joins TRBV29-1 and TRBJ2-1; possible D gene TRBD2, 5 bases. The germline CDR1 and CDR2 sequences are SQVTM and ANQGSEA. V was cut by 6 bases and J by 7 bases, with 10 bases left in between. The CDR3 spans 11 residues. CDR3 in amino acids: CSVFRGNEQFF. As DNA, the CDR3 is TGCAGCGTGTTTAGAGGGAATGAGCAGTTCTTC.

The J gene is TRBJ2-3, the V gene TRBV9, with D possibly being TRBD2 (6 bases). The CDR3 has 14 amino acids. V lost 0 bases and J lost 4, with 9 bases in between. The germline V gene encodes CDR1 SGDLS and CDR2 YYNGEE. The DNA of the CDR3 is TGTGCCAGCAGCGTAGTGGAGGGTGCAGATACGCAGTATTTT. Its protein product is CASSVVEGADTQYF.

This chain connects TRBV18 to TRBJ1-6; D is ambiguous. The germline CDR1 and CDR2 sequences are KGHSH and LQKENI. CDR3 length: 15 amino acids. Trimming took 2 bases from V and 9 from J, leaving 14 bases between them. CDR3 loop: CASSPGREWGSPLHF. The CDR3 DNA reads TGTGCCAGCTCACCAGGGAGGGAATGGGGTTCACCCCTCCACTTT.

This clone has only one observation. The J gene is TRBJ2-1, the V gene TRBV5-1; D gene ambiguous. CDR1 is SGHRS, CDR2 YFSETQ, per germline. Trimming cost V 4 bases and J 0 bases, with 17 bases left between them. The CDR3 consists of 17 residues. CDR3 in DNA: TGCGCCAGCAGCCTACGTCCGGCAAGCGTCTCCTACAATGAGCAGTTCTTC. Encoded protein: CASSLRPASVSYNEQFF.

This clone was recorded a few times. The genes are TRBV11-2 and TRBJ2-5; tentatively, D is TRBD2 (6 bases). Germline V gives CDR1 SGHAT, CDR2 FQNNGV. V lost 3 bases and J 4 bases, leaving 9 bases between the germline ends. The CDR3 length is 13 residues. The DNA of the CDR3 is TGTGCCAGCAGCTTTCAGGGAGGAGAGACCCAGTACTTC. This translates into CASSFQGGETQYF.

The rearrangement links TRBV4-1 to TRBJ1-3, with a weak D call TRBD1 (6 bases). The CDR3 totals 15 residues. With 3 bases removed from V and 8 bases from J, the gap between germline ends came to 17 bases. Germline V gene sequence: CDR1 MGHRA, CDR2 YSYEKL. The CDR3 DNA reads TGCGCCAGCAGCCACAACAGGGATTCAGGGCACACCATATATTTT. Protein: CASSHNRDSGHTIYF.

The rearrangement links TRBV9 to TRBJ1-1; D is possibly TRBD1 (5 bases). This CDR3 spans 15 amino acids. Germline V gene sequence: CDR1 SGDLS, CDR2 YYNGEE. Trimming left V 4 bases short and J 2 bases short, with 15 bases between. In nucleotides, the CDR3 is TGTGCCAGCAGCCCCCGGGGGACGGTTAACACTGAAGCTTTCTTT. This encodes CASSPRGTVNTEAFF.

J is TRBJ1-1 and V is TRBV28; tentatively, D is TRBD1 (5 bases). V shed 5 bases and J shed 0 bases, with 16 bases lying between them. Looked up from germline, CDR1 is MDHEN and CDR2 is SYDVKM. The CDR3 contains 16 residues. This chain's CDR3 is CASSLGGGGMNTEAFF. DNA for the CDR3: TGTGCCAGCAGTCTGGGGGGTGGGGGTATGAACACTGAAGCTTTCTTT.

The CDR3 nucleotides are TGTGCCAGCAGTGATGGGCAGGCTAATGAAAAACTGTTTTTT. As protein: CASSDGQANEKLFF. The V and J genes are TRBV2 and TRBJ1-4; D is unresolved. Per germline, CDR1 SNHLY and CDR2 FYNNEI. Deletions cut 3 bases from V and 3 bases from J, with 8 bases between. The CDR3 runs to 14 residues.

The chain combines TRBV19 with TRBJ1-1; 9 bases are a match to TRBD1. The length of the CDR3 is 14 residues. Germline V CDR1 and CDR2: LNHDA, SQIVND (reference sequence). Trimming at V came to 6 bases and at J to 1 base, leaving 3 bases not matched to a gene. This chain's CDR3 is CASSDRGANTEAFF. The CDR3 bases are TGTGCCAGTAGCGACAGGGGGGCGAACACTGAAGCTTTCTTT. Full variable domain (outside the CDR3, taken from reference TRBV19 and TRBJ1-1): DGGITQSPKYLFRKEGQNVTLSCEQNLNHDAMYWYRQDPGQGLRLIYYSQIVNDFQKGDIAEGYSVSREKKESFPLTVTSAQKNPTAFYLCASSDRGANTEAFFGQGTRLTVV.

CDR3 residues: CASSRGQGVTEAFF. CDR3 nucleotides: TGTGCCAGCAGCCGGGGACAGGGAGTAACTGAAGCTTTCTTT. The chain couples TRBV5-5 to TRBJ1-1; 9 bases match TRBD1. The CDR3 length is 14 residues. The germline V gene has CDR1 SGHKS and CDR2 YYEKEE (reference sequence). V dropped 4 bases and J dropped 5; count of bases not matched to a gene: 6.

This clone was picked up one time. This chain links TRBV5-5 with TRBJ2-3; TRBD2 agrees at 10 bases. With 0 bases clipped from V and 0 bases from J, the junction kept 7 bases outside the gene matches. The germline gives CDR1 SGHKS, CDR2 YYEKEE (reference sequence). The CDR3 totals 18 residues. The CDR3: CASSLGPSGSLSTDTQYF. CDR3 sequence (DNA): TGTGCCAGCAGCTTGGGGCCTAGCGGGAGCCTTAGCACAGATACGCAGTATTTT.

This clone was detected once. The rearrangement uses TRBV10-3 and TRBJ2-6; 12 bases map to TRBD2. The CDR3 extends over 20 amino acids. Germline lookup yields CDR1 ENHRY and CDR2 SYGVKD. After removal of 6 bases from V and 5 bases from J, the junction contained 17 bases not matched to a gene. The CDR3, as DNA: TGTGCCATCAGAGACCAGACTAGCGGGAGAGTAATAGGGCGGGCCAACGTCCTGACTTTC. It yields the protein CAIRDQTSGRVIGRANVLTF.

CDR3 region: CASSLATGSGNTIYF. The CDR3 DNA is TGTGCCAGCAGCCTAGCTACAGGCTCTGGAAACACCATATATTTT. This sequence joins TRBV3-1 (or the pseudogene TRBV3-2) and TRBJ1-3; TRBD1 might be the D (5 bases). Germline lookup yields CDR1 LGHDT and CDR2 YNNKEL (reference sequence). The CDR3 has 15 residues. The V gene lost 4 bases and the J gene lost 0 bases, with 10 bases spanning the gap.

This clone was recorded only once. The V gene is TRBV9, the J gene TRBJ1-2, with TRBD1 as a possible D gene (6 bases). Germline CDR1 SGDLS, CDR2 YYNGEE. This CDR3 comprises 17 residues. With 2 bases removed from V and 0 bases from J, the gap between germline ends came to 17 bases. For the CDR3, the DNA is TGTGCCAGCAGCGTCGGAAGGGGGGGACCTTCTAACTATGGCTACACCTTC. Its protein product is CASSVGRGGPSNYGYTF.

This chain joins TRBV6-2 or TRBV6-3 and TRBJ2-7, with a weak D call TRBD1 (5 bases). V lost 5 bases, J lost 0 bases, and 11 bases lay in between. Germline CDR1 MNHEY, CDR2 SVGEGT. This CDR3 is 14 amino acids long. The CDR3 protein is CASSPTDSSYEQYF. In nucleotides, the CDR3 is TGTGCCAGCAGTCCAACCGACAGCTCCTACGAGCAGTACTTC.

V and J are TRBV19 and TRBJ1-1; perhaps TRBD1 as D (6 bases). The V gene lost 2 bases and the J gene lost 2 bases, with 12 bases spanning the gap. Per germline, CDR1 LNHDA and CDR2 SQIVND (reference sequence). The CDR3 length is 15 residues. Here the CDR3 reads CASSIPGTSNTEAFF. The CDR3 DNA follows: TGTGCCAGTAGTATACCCGGGACATCTAACACTGAAGCTTTCTTT.

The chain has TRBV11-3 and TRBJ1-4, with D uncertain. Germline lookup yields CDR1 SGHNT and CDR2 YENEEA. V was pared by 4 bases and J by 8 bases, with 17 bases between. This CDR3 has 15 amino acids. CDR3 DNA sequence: TGTGCCAGCAGCTCCTGGACGGAGGATCGGGAAAAACTGTTTTTT. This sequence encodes CASSSWTEDREKLFF. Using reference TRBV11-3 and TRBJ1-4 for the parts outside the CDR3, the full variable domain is EAGVVQSPRYKIIEKKQPVAFWCNPISGHNTLYWYLQNLGQGPELLIRYENEEAVDDSQLPKDRFSAERLKGVDSTLKIQPAELGDSAVYLCASSSWTEDREKLFFGSGTQLSVL.

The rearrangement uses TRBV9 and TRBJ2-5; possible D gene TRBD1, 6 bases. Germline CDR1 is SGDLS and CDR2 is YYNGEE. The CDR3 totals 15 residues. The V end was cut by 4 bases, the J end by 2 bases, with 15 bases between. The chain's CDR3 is CASSSWGTLQETQYF. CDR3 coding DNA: TGTGCCAGCAGCTCTTGGGGGACACTACAAGAGACCCAGTACTTC.

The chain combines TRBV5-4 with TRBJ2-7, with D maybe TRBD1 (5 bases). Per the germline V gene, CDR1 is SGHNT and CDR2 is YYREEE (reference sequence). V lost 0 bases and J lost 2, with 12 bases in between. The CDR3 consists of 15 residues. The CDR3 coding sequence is TGTGCCAGCAGCTTGGAAGGGGCTGCCACCTACGAGCAGTACTTC. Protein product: CASSLEGAATYEQYF.

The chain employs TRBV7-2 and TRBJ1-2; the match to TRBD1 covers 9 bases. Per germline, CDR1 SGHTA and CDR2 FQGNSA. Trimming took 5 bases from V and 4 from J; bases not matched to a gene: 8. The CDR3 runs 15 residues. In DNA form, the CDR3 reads TGTGCCAGCAGCCCCGGGACAGGGAATAGCTATGGCTACACCTTC. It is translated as CASSPGTGNSYGYTF.

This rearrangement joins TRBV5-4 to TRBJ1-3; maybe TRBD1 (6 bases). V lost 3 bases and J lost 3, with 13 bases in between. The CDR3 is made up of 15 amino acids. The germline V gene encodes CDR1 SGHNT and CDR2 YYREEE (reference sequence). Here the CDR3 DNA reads TGTGCCAGCAGCTCGAACAGGGTTCGTGGAAACACCATATATTTT. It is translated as CASSSNRVRGNTIYF. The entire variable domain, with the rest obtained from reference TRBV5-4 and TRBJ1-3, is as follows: ETGVTQSPTHLIKTRGQQVTLRCSSQSGHNTVSWYQQALGQGPQFIFQYYREEENGRGNFPPRFSGLQFPNYSSELNVNALELDDSALYLCASSSNRVRGNTIYFGEGSWLTVV.

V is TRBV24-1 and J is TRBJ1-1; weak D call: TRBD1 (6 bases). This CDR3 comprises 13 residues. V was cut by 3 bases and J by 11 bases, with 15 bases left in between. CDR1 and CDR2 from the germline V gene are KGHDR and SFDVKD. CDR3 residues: CATSDPWTAEAFF. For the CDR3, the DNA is TGTGCCACCAGTGATCCCTGGACAGCCGAGGCTTTCTTT.

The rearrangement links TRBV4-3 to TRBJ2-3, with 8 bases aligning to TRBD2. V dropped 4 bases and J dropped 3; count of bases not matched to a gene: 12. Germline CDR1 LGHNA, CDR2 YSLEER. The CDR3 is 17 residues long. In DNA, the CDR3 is TGCGCCAGCAGCCGTGCTGGGGCGGGAGGTCGGACAGATACGCAGTATTTT. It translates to CASSRAGAGGRTDTQYF.

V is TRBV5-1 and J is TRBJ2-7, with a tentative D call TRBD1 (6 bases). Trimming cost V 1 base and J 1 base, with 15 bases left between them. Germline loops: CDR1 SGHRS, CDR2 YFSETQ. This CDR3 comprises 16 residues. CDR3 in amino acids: CASSLFPWDNSYEQYV. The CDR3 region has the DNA TGCGCCAGCAGCTTGTTTCCGTGGGACAATTCCTACGAGCAGTACGTC.

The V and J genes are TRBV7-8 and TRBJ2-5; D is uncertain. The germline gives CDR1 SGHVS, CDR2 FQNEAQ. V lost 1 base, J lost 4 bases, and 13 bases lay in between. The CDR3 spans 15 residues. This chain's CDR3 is CASSLGVGYTETQYF. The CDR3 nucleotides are TGTGCCAGCAGCTTAGGGGTGGGCTACACAGAGACCCAGTACTTC. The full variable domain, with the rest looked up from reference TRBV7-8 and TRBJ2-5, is GAGVSQSPRYKVAKRGQDVALRCDPISGHVSLFWYQQALGQGPEFLTYFQNEAQLDKSGLPSDRFFAERPEGSVSTLKIQRTQQEDSAVYLCASSLGVGYTETQYFGPGTRLLVL.